Presented here are 28 T cell receptor beta chains from one specimen sequenced in a study of blood T cell repertoires in COVID-19. Profiling relied on immunoSEQ multiplex PCR, and the TCRdb table lists in-frame clones only, not all of them. The table lists roughly 200,000 clones, roughly 82% of them singletons. The sequencing sample was made of peripheral blood. The receptors stem from a human donor in a cohort sampled during active COVID-19.

This chain connects TRBV3-1 (or the pseudogene TRBV3-2) to TRBJ1-1, with 7 bases fitting TRBD1. The CDR3 runs 16 residues. In germline, CDR1 is LGHDT, CDR2 YNNKEL (reference sequence). V shed 1 base and J 0 bases; nucleotides not matched to a gene: 5. In DNA, the CDR3 is TGTGCCAGCAGCCAAGGGCAGGGGGGAGTGAACACTGAAGCTTTCTTT. Translated: CASSQGQGGVNTEAFF.

This clone was observed once. The chain uses TRBV13 and TRBJ1-4; 7 positions match TRBD1. V was clipped by 5 bases and J by 3 bases; unmatched bases: 21. The CDR3 loop spans 20 amino acids. Per germline, CDR1 PRHDT and CDR2 FYEKMQ (reference sequence). The CDR3 is CASSATGQALTRGANEKLFF. The CDR3 DNA reads as TGTGCCAGCAGCGCAACAGGACAGGCTCTCACAAGGGGTGCTAATGAAAAACTGTTTTTT.

This chain uses TRBV9 with TRBJ2-5; 8 bases are shared with TRBD2. Germline trimming cut 0 bases from V and 2 bases from J; bases unmatched to any gene: 9. The CDR3 is made up of 17 amino acids. Germline CDR1 and CDR2: SGDLS and YYNGEE. CDR3 in amino acids: CASSVGGLAGFQETQYF. CDR3 in DNA: TGTGCCAGCAGCGTAGGGGGGCTAGCGGGCTTTCAAGAGACCCAGTACTTC.

The chain joins TRBV12-5 to TRBJ2-7; D is uncertain. The CDR3 has 12 amino acids. Trimming took off 6 bases at V and 0 bases at J, with 6 bases between the two ends. The germline V gene has CDR1 LGHNT and CDR2 FRNRAP. CDR3 in amino acids: CASGRSSYEQYF. The CDR3 DNA is TGTGCTAGTGGCCGGAGCTCCTACGAGCAGTACTTC. Based on the CDR3 plus reference TRBV12-5 and TRBJ2-7, the full variable domain is DARVTQTPRHKVTEMGQEVTMRCQPILGHNTVFWYRQTMMQGLELLAYFRNRAPLDDSGMPKDRFSAEMPDATLATLKIQPSEPRDSAVYFCASGRSSYEQYFGPGTRLTVT.

The gene calls are TRBV9 and TRBJ2-7, with D possibly being TRBD2 (8 bases). V lost 3 bases, J lost 8 bases, and 27 bases lay in between. This CDR3 contains 17 residues. Germline CDR1 and CDR2: SGDLS and YYNGEE. The CDR3 DNA reads as TGTGCCAGCAGCGACGGAGGGGGCGGGGGGACCGCCTCTAAGCAGTACTTC. It specifies CASSDGGGGGTASKQYF.

The chain couples TRBV27 to TRBJ2-3; perhaps TRBD1 as D (6 bases). V was trimmed by 4 bases and J by 6 bases, leaving 32 bases between them. Germline-derived CDR1 and CDR2 are MNHEY and SMNVEV (reference sequence). This CDR3 contains 20 residues. The CDR3 region has the DNA TGTGCCAGCAGTTCAACGGGACATTTCTGGGTGGGGTTACAATGGGATACGCAGTATTTT. Amino acids: CASSSTGHFWVGLQWDTQYF.

The chain uses TRBV7-8 and TRBJ2-5; 8 nucleotides match TRBD1. The V gene end was trimmed by 1 base and the J gene end by 2 bases; junction bases not matched to a gene: 0. The CDR3 is made up of 14 amino acids. Germline CDR1 SGHVS, CDR2 FQNEAQ. The DNA for the CDR3 is TGTGCCAGCAGCTTAGGGACAGGGCAAGAGACCCAGTACTTC. Protein: CASSLGTGQETQYF.

This chain joins TRBV6-5 and TRBJ1-2; 7 nucleotides match TRBD1. Trimming removed 0 bases from V and 8 bases from J; junction bases left unmatched: 9. In germline, CDR1 is MNHEY, CDR2 SVGAGI. This CDR3 comprises 15 residues. The CDR3: CASSYSNRGLGGYTF. As DNA, the CDR3 is TGTGCCAGCAGTTACTCGAACAGGGGACTAGGCGGCTACACCTTC.

To note about this clone: Other nucleotide sequences from this sample produce the same CDR3. The chain employs TRBV28 and TRBJ1-2; D is undetermined. V was trimmed by 2 bases and J by 2 bases, leaving 3 bases between them. From germline, CDR1 is MDHEN and CDR2 SYDVKM. The CDR3 spans 12 residues. The CDR3 DNA reads TGTGCCAGCAGTTTACTGAACTATGGCTACACCTTC. Protein product: CASSLLNYGYTF.

The V call is TRBV6-5, the J call TRBJ1-6, with 8 bases identical to TRBD1. V trimming: 6 bases; J trimming: 3 bases; junction bases outside the gene matches: 4. This CDR3 has 15 residues. Germline CDR1 is MNHEY and CDR2 is SVGAGI. The CDR3 region is CASSKTGGYNSPLHF. The CDR3 DNA follows: TGTGCCAGCAGCAAAACAGGGGGCTATAATTCACCCCTCCACTTT.

This chain's CDR3 is CASGLRTAWGQGAETQYF. CDR3 DNA sequence: TGTGCTAGTGGTTTGCGAACGGCGTGGGGACAGGGTGCAGAGACCCAGTACTTC. The rearrangement joins TRBV12-5 to TRBJ2-5; the match to TRBD1 covers 9 bases. V shed 2 bases, J shed 4 bases, and the junction held 14 bases outside the gene matches. Germline CDR1 reads LGHNT; CDR2 reads FRNRAP. The CDR3 runs 18 residues.

This clone occurred once. V gene TRBV4-1 combines with J gene TRBJ2-7; a possible D gene is TRBD1 (6 bases). This CDR3 is built from 15 residues. The germline gives CDR1 MGHRA, CDR2 YSYEKL. Trimming cost V 0 bases and J 5 bases, with 14 bases left between them. CDR3 nucleotides: TGCGCCAGCAGCCAAGAACAGGACAGCCGGGACGAGCAGTACTTC. Protein: CASSQEQDSRDEQYF.

J is TRBJ2-5 and V is TRBV24-1; 7 nucleotides align to TRBD1. Germline V gene data show CDR1 as KGHDR and CDR2 as SFDVKD. The CDR3 runs to 15 residues. Losses at the gene ends were 4 bases for V and 2 bases for J; bases not matched to a gene: 6. The CDR3 reads CATSDYKTGQETQYF. CDR3 nucleotides: TGTGCCACCAGTGACTACAAGACAGGGCAAGAGACCCAGTACTTC.

The chain combines TRBV29-1 with TRBJ2-1, with 8 bases aligning to TRBD2. The CDR3 spans 15 residues. Per the germline V gene, CDR1 is SQVTM and CDR2 is ANQGSEA. V trimming: 3 bases; J trimming: 4 bases; junction bases outside the gene matches: 8. CDR3: CSVDQTSGAYNEQFF. CDR3 sequence (DNA): TGCAGCGTTGATCAAACTAGCGGCGCGTACAATGAGCAGTTCTTC.

The genes are TRBV6-5 and TRBJ1-2, with a weak D call TRBD1 (6 bases). CDR1 is MNHEY, CDR2 SVGAGI, per germline. The CDR3 is made up of 14 amino acids. V was pared by 2 bases and J by 2 bases, with 9 bases between. This CDR3 reads CASSYLDRNYGYTF. CDR3 DNA: TGTGCCAGCAGTTACCTAGACAGGAACTATGGCTACACCTTC.

The chain links TRBV2 to TRBJ1-5; no clear D. Trimming left V 4 bases short and J 0 bases short, with 10 bases between. The CDR3 sequence is 15 residues long. Per the germline V gene, CDR1 is SNHLY and CDR2 is FYNNEI. The CDR3 is CASSAHGDSNQPQHF. As DNA, the CDR3 is TGTGCCAGCAGTGCCCATGGAGATAGCAATCAGCCCCAGCATTTT.

The chain links TRBV7-9 to TRBJ1-1, with 7 bases lining up with TRBD1. Germline V gene data show CDR1 as SEHNR and CDR2 as FQNEAQ (reference sequence). V was clipped by 7 bases and J by 4 bases; unmatched bases: 9. The CDR3 totals 14 residues. The CDR3 sequence is CASIEQGLGTEAFF. CDR3 nucleotides: TGTGCCAGCATAGAACAGGGGCTGGGCACTGAAGCTTTCTTT. Using reference TRBV7-9 and TRBJ1-1 for the parts outside the CDR3, the full variable domain is DTGVSQNPRHKITKRGQNVTFRCDPISEHNRLYWYRQTLGQGPEFLTYFQNEAQLEKSRLLSDRFSAERPKGSFSTLEIQRTEQGDSAMYLCASIEQGLGTEAFFGQGTRLTVV.

For the CDR3, the DNA is TGTGCCAGCAGCAAAGTTGAGGGCCCCGGGGAGCTGTTTTTT. Its protein product is CASSKVEGPGELFF. The chain joins TRBV21-1 to TRBJ2-2; the table's TRBD2 call for D was not verified on the DNA. TRBV21-1 is termed a pseudogene. This CDR3 comprises 14 residues.

The J gene is TRBJ2-1, the V gene TRBV2; possibly TRBD1 for D (6 bases). CDR3 length: 11 residues. Germline CDR1 reads SNHLY; CDR2 reads FYNNEI. Trimming cost V 8 bases and J 12 bases, with 14 bases left between them. In nucleotides, the CDR3 is TGTGCCAGCGGCAGGGGTTTCGTGCAGTTCTTC. Translated: CASGRGFVQFF.

The chain couples TRBV20-1 to TRBJ2-1, with D tentatively TRBD2 (6 bases). CDR1 and CDR2 (germline): DFQATT, SNEGSKA (reference sequence). The CDR3 length is 14 residues. Trimming left V 3 bases short and J 0 bases short, with 9 bases between. DNA for the CDR3: TGCAGTGCTAGTTACGGGAGCTCCTACAATGAGCAGTTCTTC. Translating it yields CSASYGSSYNEQFF.

This chain links TRBV6-6 with TRBJ2-1, with D perhaps matching TRBD1 (6 bases). Germline values: CDR1 MNHNY, CDR2 SVGAGI (reference sequence). Deletions cut 2 bases from V and 2 bases from J, with 10 bases between. This CDR3 has 15 amino acids. CDR3 nucleotides: TGTGCCAGCAGTTACGGACAGACAGCCTACAATGAGCAGTTCTTC. It encodes CASSYGQTAYNEQFF.

The V call is TRBV3-1 (or the pseudogene TRBV3-2), the J call TRBJ2-1; 9 bases match TRBD1. CDR1 LGHDT and CDR2 YNNKEL come from the germline V gene (reference sequence). The V segment lost 1 base and the J segment 13 bases; nucleotides outside the gene matches: 5. This CDR3 is 13 amino acids long. CDR3 in amino acids: CASSQGDREGQFF. CDR3 sequence (DNA): TGTGCCAGCAGCCAAGGGGACAGGGAGGGACAGTTCTTC.

V usage is TRBV4-1 and J usage is TRBJ1-5; D is uncertain. Looked up from germline, CDR1 is MGHRA and CDR2 is YSYEKL. V dropped 4 bases and J dropped 6 bases, with 10 bases sitting between them. The length of the CDR3 is 13 residues. CDR3 sequence: CASSPRLFQPQHF. DNA for the CDR3: TGCGCCAGCAGCCCCCGGTTGTTTCAGCCCCAGCATTTT.

The V and J genes are TRBV18 and TRBJ1-3, with 10 positions matching TRBD1. Looked up from germline, CDR1 is KGHSH and CDR2 is LQKENI. The V and J ends lost 3 bases and 7 bases, in that order; junction bases with no gene match: 9. This CDR3 contains 16 residues. CDR3: CASSPPGQGVRNTIYF. In DNA, the CDR3 is TGTGCCAGCTCACCCCCCGGACAGGGGGTCAGGAACACCATATATTTT.

This rearrangement joins TRBV28 to TRBJ2-1; D call uncertain. This CDR3 has 12 residues. CDR1 is MDHEN, CDR2 SYDVKM, per germline. With 5 bases removed from V and 4 bases from J, the gap between germline ends came to 6 bases. The CDR3 sequence: CASSPLYNEQFF. The CDR3 DNA reads as TGTGCCAGCAGTCCACTATACAATGAGCAGTTCTTC.

The rearrangement joins TRBV19 to TRBJ1-1, with 11 bases matching TRBD1. Germline-derived CDR1 and CDR2 are LNHDA and SQIVND (reference sequence). The V gene end was trimmed by 6 bases and the J gene end by 7 bases; junction bases not matched to a gene: 4. The CDR3 has 13 amino acids. The CDR3, as DNA: TGTGCCAGTAGCCGCGGGACAGGGGGTGAAGCTTTCTTT. Protein: CASSRGTGGEAFF.

The chain employs TRBV29-1 and TRBJ1-1, with D hard to call. Trimming pared 5 bases from V and 1 base from J, leaving 14 bases between. The CDR3 length is 14 residues. Germline V lookup: CDR1 SQVTM, CDR2 ANQGSEA. The CDR3 DNA follows: TGCAGCGTTTATTATAGGGCGGGGAACACTGAAGCTTTCTTT. Protein product: CSVYYRAGNTEAFF.

The table lists this clone with a count of one. The chain couples TRBV13 to TRBJ2-3; 11 nucleotides agree with TRBD2. The trim removed 4 bases at V and 6 bases at J, leaving 9 bases unmatched. The CDR3 extends over 16 amino acids. Germline CDR1 and CDR2: PRHDT and FYEKMQ (reference sequence). The CDR3 region has the DNA TGTGCCAGCAGCTCCATTACTAGCGGGAGCGGCGATACGCAGTATTTT. It is translated as CASSSITSGSGDTQYF.